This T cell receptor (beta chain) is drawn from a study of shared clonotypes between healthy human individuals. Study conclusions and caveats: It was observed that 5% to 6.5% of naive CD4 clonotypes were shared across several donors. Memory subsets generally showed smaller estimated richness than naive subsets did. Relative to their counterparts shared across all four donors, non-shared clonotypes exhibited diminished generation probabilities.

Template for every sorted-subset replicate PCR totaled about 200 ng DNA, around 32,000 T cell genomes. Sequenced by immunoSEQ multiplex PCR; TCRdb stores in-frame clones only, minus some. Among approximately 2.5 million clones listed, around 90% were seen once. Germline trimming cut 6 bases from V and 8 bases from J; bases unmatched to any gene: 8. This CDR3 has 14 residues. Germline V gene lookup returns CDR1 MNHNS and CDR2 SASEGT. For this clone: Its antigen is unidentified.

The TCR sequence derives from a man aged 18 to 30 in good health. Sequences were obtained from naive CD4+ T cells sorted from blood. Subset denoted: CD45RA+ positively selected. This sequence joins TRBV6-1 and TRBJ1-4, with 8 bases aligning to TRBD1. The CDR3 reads CASRPTGEREKLFF. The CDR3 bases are TGTGCCAGCAGGCCGACAGGGGAACGAGAAAAACTGTTTTTT.